A selection of T cell receptor beta chains follows, all from one sample in a study of T cells after yellow fever vaccination. MiXCR, run by TCRdb on the 5' RACE reads, gives a single entry per CDR3 protein. The repertoire has 250,000 or so distinct CDR3 sequences, roughly 4% of them found once; the top ten carry approximately 18%. The sequenced sample was PBMCs, obtained 15 days after the yellow fever booster vaccination. The receptors originated from a man aged 18 to 29 who received the YFV17D yellow fever vaccine. Both conserved end residues are part of each CDR3. The order of the fields is V gene, CDR3 length, clone size, D gene, J gene, CDR3 protein, CDR3 DNA. The D gene is left open where the match is weak. The size of a clone is reported for some rows only, either as once, few or many, or as a class for expanded clones.

v_gene: TRBV6-6
len: 16
abundance: -
d_gene: -
j_gene: TRBJ2-6
CDR3aa: CASSSPTASGANVLTF
CDR3nt: TGTGCCAGCAGTTCCCCAACAGCCTCTGGGGCCAACGTCCTGACTTTC

v_gene: TRBV7-2
len: 15
abundance: many
d_gene: TRBD1
j_gene: TRBJ2-1
CDR3aa: CASRFAGTGYNEQFF
CDR3nt: TGTGCCAGCAGATTCGCCGGGACAGGTTACAATGAGCAGTTCTTC

v_gene: TRBV27
len: 15
abundance: medium-sized
d_gene: TRBD1
j_gene: TRBJ2-1
CDR3aa: CASSLSGTERQEQFF
CDR3nt: TGTGCCAGCAGTTTATCAGGGACAGAACGACAGGAGCAGTTCTTC

v_gene: TRBV5-1
len: 15
abundance: many
d_gene: -
j_gene: TRBJ1-5
CDR3aa: CASSLGTLGNQPQHF
CDR3nt: TGCGCCAGCAGCTTAGGGACCCTGGGAAATCAGCCCCAGCATTTT

v_gene: TRBV27
len: 16
abundance: many
d_gene: -
j_gene: TRBJ1-2
CDR3aa: CASSLEGTGGTYGYTF
CDR3nt: TGTGCCAGCAGTTTAGAGGGCACGGGAGGAACATATGGCTACACCTTC

v_gene: TRBV5-1
len: 14
abundance: many
d_gene: -
j_gene: TRBJ1-2
CDR3aa: CASTQGGSNYGYTF
CDR3nt: TGCGCCAGCACCCAGGGTGGGAGTAACTATGGCTACACCTTC

v_gene: TRBV5-1
len: 17
abundance: many
d_gene: TRBD1
j_gene: TRBJ1-4
CDR3aa: CASSWGTGKVGDEKLFF
CDR3nt: TGCGCCAGCAGCTGGGGGACAGGGAAAGTCGGAGATGAAAAACTGTTTTTT

v_gene: TRBV7-9
len: 13
abundance: many
d_gene: -
j_gene: TRBJ2-1
CDR3aa: CASIDSSYNEQFF
CDR3nt: TGTGCCAGCATAGACAGTTCCTACAATGAGCAGTTCTTC

v_gene: TRBV20-1
len: 16
abundance: many
d_gene: -
j_gene: TRBJ2-1
CDR3aa: CSARDRAGLLTNEQFF
CDR3nt: TGCAGTGCTAGAGATCGGGCGGGACTCCTTACCAATGAGCAGTTCTTC

v_gene: TRBV4-3
len: 13
abundance: many
d_gene: TRBD1
j_gene: TRBJ1-2
CDR3aa: CASSHGTGYGYTF
CDR3nt: TGCGCCAGCAGCCACGGGACAGGGTATGGCTACACCTTC

v_gene: TRBV5-1
len: 13
abundance: many
d_gene: -
j_gene: TRBJ2-1
CDR3aa: CASSPPRSNEQFF
CDR3nt: TGCGCCAGCAGCCCCCCCCGATCCAATGAGCAGTTCTTC

v_gene: TRBV11-1
len: 14
abundance: many
d_gene: TRBD1
j_gene: TRBJ1-1
CDR3aa: CASSLAQGSTEAFF
CDR3nt: TGTGCCAGCAGCTTAGCACAGGGGAGCACTGAAGCTTTCTTT

v_gene: TRBV5-1
len: 15
abundance: many
d_gene: TRBD1
j_gene: TRBJ2-1
CDR3aa: CASSLEGTGNLEQFF
CDR3nt: TGCGCCAGCAGCTTGGAGGGGACAGGGAATCTTGAGCAGTTCTTC

v_gene: TRBV20-1
len: 14
abundance: many
d_gene: -
j_gene: TRBJ2-2
CDR3aa: CSAKNPLNTGELFF
CDR3nt: TGCAGTGCCAAAAACCCCCTAAACACCGGGGAGCTGTTTTTT

v_gene: TRBV19
len: 15
abundance: few
d_gene: TRBD1
j_gene: TRBJ1-6
CDR3aa: CASRDIDRGNSPLHF
CDR3nt: TGTGCCAGTAGGGACATCGACAGGGGGAATTCACCCCTCCACTTT

v_gene: TRBV7-8
len: 17
abundance: many
d_gene: -
j_gene: TRBJ1-1
CDR3aa: CASSLGVTILMNTEAFF
CDR3nt: TGTGCCAGCAGCCTAGGGGTCACGATCTTGATGAACACTGAAGCTTTCTTT

v_gene: TRBV20-1
len: 10
abundance: many
d_gene: -
j_gene: TRBJ1-1
CDR3aa: CSAATVRAFF
CDR3nt: TGCAGTGCGGCCACAGTACGAGCTTTCTTT